This entry features one T cell receptor beta chain sequence. This specimen belongs to a study of shared clonotypes between healthy human individuals. Positively selected for CCR7, the CD45RO-negative cells used as naive CD8 cells excluded terminally differentiated effector memory CD45RA+ cells. TCRdb's copy holds only in-frame clones and misses some; the assay was immunoSEQ multiplex PCR. The sample lists about 820,000 clones, nearly 95% seen once, with about 24% in the top ten. There are 16 residues in the CDR3. V was pared by 4 bases and J by 0 bases, with 4 bases of the junction left unmatched. CDR1 is SEHNR, CDR2 FQNEAQ, per germline (reference sequence).

The receptor was isolated from a man between 25 and 39 years old in good health. The V gene is TRBV7-9, the J gene TRBJ2-4, with 9 nucleotides matching TRBD1. Material for sequencing was naive CD8+ T cells sorted from blood. The CDR3 DNA sequence: TGTGCCAGCAGCTACGGACAGGGGCTAGCCAAAAACATTCAGTACTTC. Residues: CASSYGQGLAKNIQYF.